These T cell receptor beta chains were read from a single sample in a study of cytomegalovirus exposure and HLA in healthy donors. The protocol was immunoSEQ multiplex PCR, while the TCRdb copy is restricted to in-frame clones and leaves out a portion. The sample shows fewer than 200,000 clones, approximately 80% of them seen only once. Input material: PBMCs. All receptors derive from a woman aged 25 to 45 in good health and CMV-seronegative. The CDR3 runs from the conserved cysteine through the conserved F or W. A D gene is named only where the DNA matches it firmly. A clone size is listed for some rows: how often the clone was seen (once, few, many), or a class if it is expanded.

d_gene: -
v_gene: TRBV4-3
j_gene: TRBJ2-7
abundance: few
CDR3nt: TGCGCCAGCAGCCAAGGGAGAGGGATCGAGCAGTACTTC
CDR3aa: CASSQGRGIEQYF

d_gene: TRBD2
v_gene: TRBV19
j_gene: TRBJ2-2
abundance: -
CDR3nt: TGTGCCAGTAGTCCAAGGACTAGCGGGAACACCGGGGAGCTGTTTTTT
CDR3aa: CASSPRTSGNTGELFF

d_gene: -
v_gene: TRBV6-5
j_gene: TRBJ1-1
abundance: few
CDR3nt: TGTGCCAGCAGTTACAGGGGTGAAGCTTTCTTT
CDR3aa: CASSYRGEAFF

d_gene: -
v_gene: TRBV19
j_gene: TRBJ1-1
abundance: -
CDR3nt: TGTGCCAGTAGTTCCGGGTCCGCGAAGGTAGCTTTCTTT
CDR3aa: CASSSGSAKVAFF

d_gene: -
v_gene: TRBV6-5
j_gene: TRBJ2-7
abundance: once
CDR3nt: TGTGCCACCTCAGTGACGGGTTTCTCCTACGAGCAGTACTTC
CDR3aa: CATSVTGFSYEQYF

d_gene: TRBD2
v_gene: TRBV28
j_gene: TRBJ2-7
abundance: -
CDR3nt: TGTGCCAGCAGTTACCCTAGCGGGAATACAATTGGCGAGCAGTACTTC
CDR3aa: CASSYPSGNTIGEQYF

d_gene: -
v_gene: TRBV15
j_gene: TRBJ2-1
abundance: -
CDR3nt: TGTGCCACCAGCCCTCGGGGGGCGGGTGAGCAGTTCTTC
CDR3aa: CATSPRGAGEQFF

d_gene: TRBD1
v_gene: TRBV6-6
j_gene: TRBJ2-2
abundance: -
CDR3nt: TGTGCCAGCAGTTTTTCCCCTCAGGGGGCCGGGGAGCTGTTTTTT
CDR3aa: CASSFSPQGAGELFF

d_gene: -
v_gene: TRBV5-1
j_gene: TRBJ2-7
abundance: -
CDR3nt: TGCGCCAGCAGCGAGTCGGACAGCTCCTACGAGCAGTACTTC
CDR3aa: CASSESDSSYEQYF

d_gene: -
v_gene: TRBV19
j_gene: TRBJ2-1
abundance: -
CDR3nt: TGTGCCAGTAGTACTCAACTCGGCGGCAATGAGCAGTTCTTC
CDR3aa: CASSTQLGGNEQFF

d_gene: TRBD1
v_gene: TRBV18
j_gene: TRBJ1-1
abundance: -
CDR3nt: TGTGCCAGTCACCATGGGGGACAGGGTTGGACTGAAGCTTTCTTT
CDR3aa: CASHHGGQGWTEAFF

d_gene: TRBD2
v_gene: TRBV11-2
j_gene: TRBJ2-2
abundance: once
CDR3nt: TGTGCCAGCAGCAGCGGACTAGTTTTGGGAAACGGGGAGCTGTTTTTT
CDR3aa: CASSSGLVLGNGELFF

d_gene: TRBD2
v_gene: TRBV11-3
j_gene: TRBJ2-1
abundance: -
CDR3nt: TGTGCCAGCAGCCGAGGACTAGCGGGGGACAATGAGCAGTTCTTC
CDR3aa: CASSRGLAGDNEQFF

d_gene: -
v_gene: TRBV6-4
j_gene: TRBJ1-5
abundance: -
CDR3nt: TGTGCCAGCAGTGTAACGGGGAATCAGCCCCAGCATTTT
CDR3aa: CASSVTGNQPQHF

d_gene: TRBD1
v_gene: TRBV27
j_gene: TRBJ2-7
abundance: -
CDR3nt: TGTGCCAGCAGATGGACAGGGGGCGACCACGAGCAGTACTTC
CDR3aa: CASRWTGGDHEQYF

d_gene: -
v_gene: TRBV9
j_gene: TRBJ2-6
abundance: -
CDR3nt: TGTGCCAGCAGCGTAGCAGGGGCTGGGGCCAACGTCCTGACTTTC
CDR3aa: CASSVAGAGANVLTF

d_gene: -
v_gene: TRBV27
j_gene: TRBJ2-5
abundance: -
CDR3nt: TGTGCCTCCAAATCCCCATACATCGAGACCCAGTACTTC
CDR3aa: CASKSPYIETQYF

d_gene: TRBD2
v_gene: TRBV7-3
j_gene: TRBJ2-2
abundance: -
CDR3nt: TGTGCCAGCAGCTTCAGCGGGGCCGGCACCGGGGAGCTGTTTTTT
CDR3aa: CASSFSGAGTGELFF

d_gene: TRBD1
v_gene: TRBV7-9
j_gene: TRBJ1-2
abundance: -
CDR3nt: TGTGCCAGCAGCTTGGCAGGGGGCTATGGCTACACCTTC
CDR3aa: CASSLAGGYGYTF

d_gene: -
v_gene: TRBV4-3
j_gene: TRBJ2-7
abundance: -
CDR3nt: TGCGCCAGCAGCCCTCTAGCGTTCTACGCCCCTTACGAGCAGTACTTC
CDR3aa: CASSPLAFYAPYEQYF

d_gene: -
v_gene: TRBV5-4
j_gene: TRBJ2-2
abundance: -
CDR3nt: TGTGCCAGCAGCTTAGACAGAGTCCGGACCGGGGAGCTGTTTTTT
CDR3aa: CASSLDRVRTGELFF

d_gene: TRBD2
v_gene: TRBV5-6
j_gene: TRBJ2-5
abundance: -
CDR3nt: TGTGCCAGCAGCTTAAGACTAGCGGGGGTGGAGACCCAGTACTTC
CDR3aa: CASSLRLAGVETQYF

d_gene: TRBD2
v_gene: TRBV11-2
j_gene: TRBJ2-7
abundance: -
CDR3nt: TGTGCCAGCAGCTTAGTGGGTGGGACTAGCGTGGTCGAGCAGTACTTC
CDR3aa: CASSLVGGTSVVEQYF

d_gene: TRBD1
v_gene: TRBV4-3
j_gene: TRBJ1-2
abundance: -
CDR3nt: TGCGCCAGCAGCCAATACAGGGACAGCGGCTACACCTTC
CDR3aa: CASSQYRDSGYTF

d_gene: TRBD1
v_gene: TRBV18
j_gene: TRBJ2-1
abundance: -
CDR3nt: TGTGCCAGCTCACCGGACAGGTCTACCTACAATGAGCAGTTCTTC
CDR3aa: CASSPDRSTYNEQFF

d_gene: -
v_gene: TRBV4-3
j_gene: TRBJ1-1
abundance: few
CDR3nt: TGCGCCAGCACTCCGCATCGGGGATTGGGCACTGAAGCTTTCTTT
CDR3aa: CASTPHRGLGTEAFF

d_gene: -
v_gene: TRBV2
j_gene: TRBJ2-6
abundance: few
CDR3nt: TGTGCCAGCACGCCGACCCCATATGGGGCCAACGGCCTGACTTTC
CDR3aa: CASTPTPYGANGLTF

d_gene: -
v_gene: TRBV18
j_gene: TRBJ2-2
abundance: -
CDR3nt: TGTGCCAGCTCACCGGCATCGCAGGGGAACGCCGGGGAGCTGTTTTTT
CDR3aa: CASSPASQGNAGELFF

d_gene: -
v_gene: TRBV18
j_gene: TRBJ1-3
abundance: -
CDR3nt: TGTGCCAGCTCACCAGGAGCCACCTCTGGAAACACCATATATTTT
CDR3aa: CASSPGATSGNTIYF

d_gene: TRBD1
v_gene: TRBV6-6
j_gene: TRBJ2-1
abundance: few
CDR3nt: TGTGCCAGCTTCGGACAGGGGGGAGACAATGAGCAGTTCTTC
CDR3aa: CASFGQGGDNEQFF

d_gene: -
v_gene: TRBV5-5
j_gene: TRBJ2-7
abundance: once
CDR3nt: TGTGCCAGCAGCTCCTCAGGGGCCTACGAGCAGTACTTC
CDR3aa: CASSSSGAYEQYF

d_gene: -
v_gene: TRBV6-5
j_gene: TRBJ2-3
abundance: -
CDR3nt: TGTGCCAGCAGTTACACCGGGGTTTCTAGCACAGATACGCAGTATTTT
CDR3aa: CASSYTGVSSTDTQYF

d_gene: -
v_gene: TRBV5-1
j_gene: TRBJ2-5
abundance: few
CDR3nt: TGCGCCAGCAGCTTGGGCCCCCGGGGGGAGACCCAGTACTTC
CDR3aa: CASSLGPRGETQYF

d_gene: -
v_gene: TRBV5-1
j_gene: TRBJ2-3
abundance: -
CDR3nt: TGCGCCAGCAGCTTGCCCGTTACTAGCACAGATACGCAGTATTTT
CDR3aa: CASSLPVTSTDTQYF

d_gene: -
v_gene: TRBV7-9
j_gene: TRBJ1-2
abundance: -
CDR3nt: TGTTCCAGCAGCCACCCCCTGGTTGGCCAGGACAGATTCACGGGCTACACCTTC
CDR3aa: CSSSHPLVGQDRFTGYTF

d_gene: -
v_gene: TRBV11-2
j_gene: TRBJ1-2
abundance: -
CDR3nt: TGTGCCAGCAGCTTATCCAGGGAGGACGGCTACACCTTC
CDR3aa: CASSLSREDGYTF

d_gene: TRBD2
v_gene: TRBV4-2
j_gene: TRBJ2-2
abundance: once
CDR3nt: TGTGCCAGCAGCCAAGAGGCTAGCGGGAGTGTGGCCGGGGAGCTGTTTTTT
CDR3aa: CASSQEASGSVAGELFF

d_gene: -
v_gene: TRBV29-1
j_gene: TRBJ1-2
abundance: -
CDR3nt: TGCAGCGCTACCTCGTCGGGGATTACTAACTATGGCTACACCTTC
CDR3aa: CSATSSGITNYGYTF

d_gene: -
v_gene: TRBV19
j_gene: TRBJ2-7
abundance: -
CDR3nt: TGTGCCAGTAGTATCGGGGGACGCTACGAGCAGTACTTC
CDR3aa: CASSIGGRYEQYF

d_gene: -
v_gene: TRBV7-9
j_gene: TRBJ1-1
abundance: -
CDR3nt: TGTGCCAGCAGCTTAGCTAACGAGGGGGCTGAAGCTTTCTTT
CDR3aa: CASSLANEGAEAFF

d_gene: TRBD1
v_gene: TRBV7-9
j_gene: TRBJ1-1
abundance: -
CDR3nt: TGTTCCAGCAGCTCACTAACCTTGACAGGGGTAGGGACTGAAGCTTTCTTT
CDR3aa: CSSSSLTLTGVGTEAFF

d_gene: -
v_gene: TRBV5-1
j_gene: TRBJ2-1
abundance: -
CDR3nt: TGCGCCAGCAGCCTCTCCGACAGCCAGGTGCAGTTCTTC
CDR3aa: CASSLSDSQVQFF

d_gene: -
v_gene: TRBV7-2
j_gene: TRBJ2-5
abundance: few
CDR3nt: TGTGCCAGCAGCTTATCAGGTTTCGAGACCCAGTACTTC
CDR3aa: CASSLSGFETQYF

d_gene: -
v_gene: TRBV5-1
j_gene: TRBJ2-5
abundance: -
CDR3nt: TGCGCCAGCAGCCACCAAAACAGGGAAGAGACCCAGTACTTC
CDR3aa: CASSHQNREETQYF

d_gene: TRBD1
v_gene: TRBV13
j_gene: TRBJ2-5
abundance: -
CDR3nt: TGTGCCAGCAGCTTAGAAAGATGGGACAGGGGAAAAGAGACCCAGTACTTC
CDR3aa: CASSLERWDRGKETQYF

d_gene: TRBD2
v_gene: TRBV19
j_gene: TRBJ2-3
abundance: -
CDR3nt: TGTGCCAGTAGTGTCGCAGCGGGGGGACGTGATACGCAGTATTTT
CDR3aa: CASSVAAGGRDTQYF